One and the same sample provided the 12 T cell receptor beta chains below, sequenced in a study of CD8 T cells in ankylosing spondylitis. Antigens of these TCRs are unknown. Whole-study findings and limits: Blood from ankylosing spondylitis patients appeared to carry a characteristic roughly 8-variant TCR beta motif.

Each CDR3 protein gets one entry after TCRdb re-called the 5' RACE reads with MiXCR. The data hold hundreds of thousands of distinct CDR3 sequences, with about 15% observed a single time. The sequenced sample consisted of blood, either unsorted or a sorted T cell fraction (not recorded which). The receptors were gathered from a male donor with ankylosing spondylitis.

In its sample, this clonotype was seen many times. The chain uses TRBV5-1 and TRBJ2-2; maybe TRBD1 (5 bases). Germline V gene data show CDR1 as SGHRS and CDR2 as YFSETQ. CDR3 length: 16 residues. The V end lost 0 bases, the J end lost 2 bases, and 11 bases lay between the germline ends. The CDR3 region has the DNA TGCGCCAGCAGCTTGGATCCCCAGGGAAACACCGGGGAGCTGTTTTTT. It codes for CASSLDPQGNTGELFF.

This clonotype appeared many times. This chain joins TRBV12-3 or TRBV12-4 and TRBJ2-1; D possibly corresponds to TRBD1 (6 bases). V was clipped by 5 bases and J by 15 bases, with 20 bases between them. The length of the CDR3 is 13 residues. The CDR3 region is CASSTYLRQVLFF. In nucleotides, the CDR3 is TGTGCCAGCAGTACTTACCTTAGACAGGTCTTGTTCTTC.

This clonotype was seen a handful of times. V usage is TRBV6-5 and J usage is TRBJ2-1; TRBD1 matches at 9 bases. The V and J ends lost 7 bases and 7 bases, in that order; junction bases with no gene match: 11. This CDR3 spans 15 amino acids. Germline-derived CDR1 and CDR2 are MNHEY and SVGAGI. CDR3 amino acids: CASILTGGSSNEQFF. CDR3 bases: TGTGCCAGCATTTTGACAGGGGGGTCTAGTAATGAGCAGTTCTTC.

The J gene is TRBJ2-3, the V gene TRBV20-1, with no clear D. V was clipped by 3 bases and J by 2 bases, with 3 bases between them. In germline, CDR1 is DFQATT, CDR2 SNEGSKA (reference sequence). This CDR3 comprises 11 residues. CDR3 amino acids: CSASLTDTQYF. The CDR3 bases are TGCAGTGCTAGCCTCACAGATACGCAGTATTTT.

This clonotype was recorded a few times. V usage is TRBV6-5 and J usage is TRBJ2-1; TRBD1 matches 9 bases. Germline trimming cut 4 bases from V and 5 bases from J; bases unmatched to any gene: 3. This CDR3 spans 14 amino acids. CDR1 is MNHEY and CDR2 is SVGAGI in the germline V gene. The CDR3 region is CASSFRTGDNEQFF. In DNA form, the CDR3 reads TGTGCCAGCAGTTTCAGGACAGGGGACAATGAGCAGTTCTTC.

This clonotype has more than one count but fewer than ten. V is TRBV20-1 and J is TRBJ1-5; TRBD1 might be the D (6 bases). Between the trimmed V and J ends, which lost 3 bases and 5 bases, there was a span of 17 bases. In germline, CDR1 is DFQATT, CDR2 SNEGSKA (reference sequence). This CDR3 has 15 amino acids. For the CDR3, the DNA is TGCAGTGCTAGCACCCGGGACAACTCGGATCAGCCCCAGCATTTT. Translation gives CSASTRDNSDQPQHF.

This clonotype was observed a few times. This chain links TRBV20-1 with TRBJ2-2; D not resolved. This CDR3 region has 11 residues. CDR1 DFQATT and CDR2 SNEGSKA come from the germline V gene (reference sequence). V was pared by 3 bases and J by 6 bases, with 5 bases between. This chain's CDR3 is CSASGPGELFF. CDR3 in DNA: TGCAGTGCTAGTGGCCCCGGGGAGCTGTTTTTT.

This clonotype has a handful of counts. The V gene is TRBV28, the J gene TRBJ1-5; TRBD1 matches at 10 bases. CDR3 length: 15 residues. V dropped 5 bases and J dropped 6; count of bases not matched to a gene: 7. CDR1 is MDHEN, CDR2 SYDVKM, per germline. CDR3 DNA: TGTGCCAGCAGTCCGGGACAGGGGCCGAGTCAGCCCCAGCATTTT. Translation gives CASSPGQGPSQPQHF.

Many counts were recorded for this clonotype. V and J are TRBV4-1 and TRBJ2-1; D is possibly TRBD2 (6 bases). Germline CDR1 reads MGHRA; CDR2 reads YSYEKL. This CDR3 region has 19 residues. V lost 0 bases and J lost 2, with 20 bases in between. The CDR3: CASSQEAGAGYLPYNEQFF. As DNA, the CDR3 is TGCGCCAGCAGCCAAGAAGCGGGCGCGGGATACCTCCCCTACAATGAGCAGTTCTTC.

This clonotype was recorded a few times. V usage is TRBV20-1 and J usage is TRBJ2-1; TRBD2 matches 8 bases. The CDR3 consists of 15 residues. V dropped 3 bases and J dropped 0; count of bases not matched to a gene: 4. CDR1 is DFQATT and CDR2 is SNEGSKA in the germline V gene (reference sequence). Here the CDR3 reads CSARKSGGSYNEQFF. For the CDR3, the DNA is TGCAGTGCTAGGAAGAGCGGGGGCTCCTACAATGAGCAGTTCTTC.

The sample holds a few counts of this clonotype. The rearrangement links TRBV28 to TRBJ2-7; D is ambiguous. V was cut by 5 bases and J by 4 bases, with 9 bases left in between. The germline CDR1 and CDR2 sequences are MDHEN and SYDVKM. The CDR3 contains 12 residues. The CDR3 DNA is TGTGCCAGCAGTCCGGCGAGATACGAGCAGTACTTC. Residues: CASSPARYEQYF.

The rearrangement links TRBV2 to TRBJ2-2; tentatively, D is TRBD2 (6 bases). Germline V gene sequence: CDR1 SNHLY, CDR2 FYNNEI. CDR3 length equals 17 residues. V dropped 2 bases and J dropped 3 bases, with 16 bases sitting between them. As DNA, the CDR3 is TGTGCCAGCAGTGAATTTATGCCTAGCGCCTACACCGGGGAGCTGTTTTTT. This gives the protein CASSEFMPSAYTGELFF.